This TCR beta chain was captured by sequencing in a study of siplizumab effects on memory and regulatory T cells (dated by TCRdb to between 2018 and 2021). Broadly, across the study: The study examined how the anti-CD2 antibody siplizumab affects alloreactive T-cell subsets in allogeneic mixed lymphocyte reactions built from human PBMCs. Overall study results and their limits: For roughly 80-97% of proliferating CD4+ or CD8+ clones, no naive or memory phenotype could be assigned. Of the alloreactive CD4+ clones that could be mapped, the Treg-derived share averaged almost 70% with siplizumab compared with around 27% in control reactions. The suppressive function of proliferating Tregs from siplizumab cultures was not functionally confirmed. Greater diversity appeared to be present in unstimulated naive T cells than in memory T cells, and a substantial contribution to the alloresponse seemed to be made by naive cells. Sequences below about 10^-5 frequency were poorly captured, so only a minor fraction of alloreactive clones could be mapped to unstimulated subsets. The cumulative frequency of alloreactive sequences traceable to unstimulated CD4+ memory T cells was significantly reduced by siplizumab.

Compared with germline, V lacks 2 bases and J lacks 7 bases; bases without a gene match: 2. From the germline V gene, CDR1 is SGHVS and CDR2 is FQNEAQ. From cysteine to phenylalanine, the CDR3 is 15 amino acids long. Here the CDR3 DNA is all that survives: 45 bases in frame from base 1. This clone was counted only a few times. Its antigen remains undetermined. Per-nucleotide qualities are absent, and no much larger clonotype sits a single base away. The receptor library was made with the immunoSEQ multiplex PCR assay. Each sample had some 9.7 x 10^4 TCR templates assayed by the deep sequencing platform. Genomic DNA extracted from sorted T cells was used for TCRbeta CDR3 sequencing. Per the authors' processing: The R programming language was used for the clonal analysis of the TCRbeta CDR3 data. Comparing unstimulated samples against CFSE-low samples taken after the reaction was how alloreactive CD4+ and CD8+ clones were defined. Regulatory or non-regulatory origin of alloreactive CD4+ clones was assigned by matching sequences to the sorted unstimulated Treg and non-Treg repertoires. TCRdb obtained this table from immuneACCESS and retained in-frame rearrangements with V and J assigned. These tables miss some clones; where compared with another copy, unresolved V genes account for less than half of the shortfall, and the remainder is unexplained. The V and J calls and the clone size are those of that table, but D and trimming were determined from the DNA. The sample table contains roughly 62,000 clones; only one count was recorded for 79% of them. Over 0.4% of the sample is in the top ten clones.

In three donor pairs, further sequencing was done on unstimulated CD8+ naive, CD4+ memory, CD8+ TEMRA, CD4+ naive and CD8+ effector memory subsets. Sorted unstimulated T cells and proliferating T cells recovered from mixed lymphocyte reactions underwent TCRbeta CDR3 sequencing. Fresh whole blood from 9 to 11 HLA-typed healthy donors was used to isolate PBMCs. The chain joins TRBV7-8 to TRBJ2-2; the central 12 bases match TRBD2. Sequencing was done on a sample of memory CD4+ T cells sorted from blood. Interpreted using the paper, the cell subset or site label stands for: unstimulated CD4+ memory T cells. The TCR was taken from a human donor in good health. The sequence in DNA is TGTGCCAGCAGCTTACTAGCGGGGGGGCTCGGGGAGCTGTTTTTT. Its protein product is CASSLLAGGLGELFF.